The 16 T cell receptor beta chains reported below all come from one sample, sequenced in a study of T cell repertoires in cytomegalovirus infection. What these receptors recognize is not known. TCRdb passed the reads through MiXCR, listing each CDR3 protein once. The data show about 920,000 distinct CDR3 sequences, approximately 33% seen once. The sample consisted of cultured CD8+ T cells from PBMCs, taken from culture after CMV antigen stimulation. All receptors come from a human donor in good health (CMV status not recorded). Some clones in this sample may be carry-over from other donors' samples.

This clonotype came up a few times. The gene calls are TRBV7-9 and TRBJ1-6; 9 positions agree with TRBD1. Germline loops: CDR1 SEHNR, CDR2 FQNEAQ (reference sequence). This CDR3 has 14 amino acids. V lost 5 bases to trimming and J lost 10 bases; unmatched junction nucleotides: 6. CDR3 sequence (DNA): TGTGCCAGCAGCATTGTACAGGGGGCATCACCCCTCCACTTT. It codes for CASSIVQGASPLHF. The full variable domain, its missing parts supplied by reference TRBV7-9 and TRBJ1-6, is DTGVSQNPRHKITKRGQNVTFRCDPISEHNRLYWYRQTLGQGPEFLTYFQNEAQLEKSRLLSDRFSAERPKGSFSTLEIQRTEQGDSAMYLCASSIVQGASPLHFGNGTRLTVT.

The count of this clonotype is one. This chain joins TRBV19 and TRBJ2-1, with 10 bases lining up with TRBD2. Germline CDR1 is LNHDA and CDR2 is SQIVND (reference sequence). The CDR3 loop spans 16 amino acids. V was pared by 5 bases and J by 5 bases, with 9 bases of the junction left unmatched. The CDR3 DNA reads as TGTGCCAGTAGTCGATACGGGACTAGCGTTAACAATGAGCAGTTCTTC. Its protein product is CASSRYGTSVNNEQFF.

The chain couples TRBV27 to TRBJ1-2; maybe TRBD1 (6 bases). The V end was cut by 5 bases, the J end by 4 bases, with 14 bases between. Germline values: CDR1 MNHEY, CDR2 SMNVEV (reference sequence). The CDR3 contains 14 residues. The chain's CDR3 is CASSGGAGAYGYTF. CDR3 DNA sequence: TGTGCCAGCAGTGGGGGGGCAGGGGCCTATGGCTACACCTTC.

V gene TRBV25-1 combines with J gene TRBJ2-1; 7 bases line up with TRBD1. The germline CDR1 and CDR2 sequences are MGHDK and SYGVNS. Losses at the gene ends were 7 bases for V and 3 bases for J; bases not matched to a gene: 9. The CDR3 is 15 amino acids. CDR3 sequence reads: CASNSWDRVYNEQFF. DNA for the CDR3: TGTGCCAGCAATTCGTGGGACAGAGTCTACAATGAGCAGTTCTTC.

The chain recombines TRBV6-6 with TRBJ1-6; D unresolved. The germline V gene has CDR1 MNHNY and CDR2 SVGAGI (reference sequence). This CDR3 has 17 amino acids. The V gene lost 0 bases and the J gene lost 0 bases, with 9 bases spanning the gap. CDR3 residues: CASSYSGPSSYNSPLHF. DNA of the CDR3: TGTGCCAGCAGTTACTCAGGCCCGAGCTCCTATAATTCACCCCTCCACTTT.

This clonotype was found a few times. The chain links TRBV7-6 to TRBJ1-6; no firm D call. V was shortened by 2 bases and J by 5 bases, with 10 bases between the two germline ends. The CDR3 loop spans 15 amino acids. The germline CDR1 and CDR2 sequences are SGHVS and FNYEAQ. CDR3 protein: CASSLWAGHNSPLHF. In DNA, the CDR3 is TGTGCCAGCAGCTTATGGGCAGGCCATAATTCACCCCTCCACTTT.

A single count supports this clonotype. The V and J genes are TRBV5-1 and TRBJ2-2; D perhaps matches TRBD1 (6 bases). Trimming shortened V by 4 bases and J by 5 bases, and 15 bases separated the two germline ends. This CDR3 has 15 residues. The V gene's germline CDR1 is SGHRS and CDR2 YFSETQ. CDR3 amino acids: CASSPRDTETGELFF. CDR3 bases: TGCGCCAGCAGCCCCCGGGACACCGAGACCGGGGAGCTGTTTTTT.

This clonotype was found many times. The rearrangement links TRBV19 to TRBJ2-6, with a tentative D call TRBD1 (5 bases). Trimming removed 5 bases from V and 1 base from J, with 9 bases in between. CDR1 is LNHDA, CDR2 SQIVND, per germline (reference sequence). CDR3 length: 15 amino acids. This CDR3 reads CASSPRESGANVLTF. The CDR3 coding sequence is TGTGCCAGTAGTCCCAGGGAATCTGGGGCCAACGTCCTGACTTTC.

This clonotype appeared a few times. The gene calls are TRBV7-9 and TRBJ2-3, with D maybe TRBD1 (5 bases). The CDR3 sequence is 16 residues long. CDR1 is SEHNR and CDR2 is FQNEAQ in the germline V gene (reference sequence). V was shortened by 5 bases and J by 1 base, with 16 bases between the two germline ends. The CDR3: CASSPTWARGTDTQYF. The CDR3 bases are TGTGCCAGCAGCCCCACTTGGGCCAGGGGCACAGATACGCAGTATTTT.

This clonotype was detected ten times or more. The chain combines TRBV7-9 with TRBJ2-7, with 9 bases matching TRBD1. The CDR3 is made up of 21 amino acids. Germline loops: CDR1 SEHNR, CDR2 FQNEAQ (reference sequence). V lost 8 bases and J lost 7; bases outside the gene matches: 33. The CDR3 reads CASSTYPGDRDGGGVRREQYF. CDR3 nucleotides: TGTGCCAGCTCTACCTATCCTGGGGACAGGGATGGAGGCGGGGTCCGGAGGGAGCAGTACTTC.

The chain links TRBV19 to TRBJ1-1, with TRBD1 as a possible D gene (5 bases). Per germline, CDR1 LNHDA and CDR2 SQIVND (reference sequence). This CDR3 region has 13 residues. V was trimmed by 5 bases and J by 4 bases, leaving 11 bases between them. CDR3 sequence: CASSGGGGTEAFF. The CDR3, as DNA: TGTGCCAGTAGTGGGGGGGGGGGCACTGAAGCTTTCTTT.

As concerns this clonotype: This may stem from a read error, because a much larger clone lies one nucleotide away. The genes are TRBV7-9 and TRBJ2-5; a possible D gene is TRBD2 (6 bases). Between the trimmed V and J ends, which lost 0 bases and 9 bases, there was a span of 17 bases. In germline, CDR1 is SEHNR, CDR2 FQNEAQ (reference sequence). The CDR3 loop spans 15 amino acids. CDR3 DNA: TGTGCCAGCAGCTTAGCGATCAGGGAGGCCAAACCCCAGTACTTC. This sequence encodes CASSLAIREAKPQYF.

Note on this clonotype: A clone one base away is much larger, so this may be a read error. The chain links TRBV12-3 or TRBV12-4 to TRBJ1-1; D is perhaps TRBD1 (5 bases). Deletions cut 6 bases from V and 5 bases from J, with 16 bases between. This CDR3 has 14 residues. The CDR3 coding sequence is TGTGCCAGCAGATTGAAGGGGAGAGGGACTGAAGCTTTCTTT. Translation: CASRLKGRGTEAFF.

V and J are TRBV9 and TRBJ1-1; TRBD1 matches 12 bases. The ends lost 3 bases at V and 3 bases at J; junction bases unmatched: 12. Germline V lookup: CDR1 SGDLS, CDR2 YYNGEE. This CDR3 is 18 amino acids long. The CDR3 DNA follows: TGTGCCAGCAGCGAGCGGGACAGGGGGCTTTTTTTGGACACTGAAGCTTTCTTT. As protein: CASSERDRGLFLDTEAFF.

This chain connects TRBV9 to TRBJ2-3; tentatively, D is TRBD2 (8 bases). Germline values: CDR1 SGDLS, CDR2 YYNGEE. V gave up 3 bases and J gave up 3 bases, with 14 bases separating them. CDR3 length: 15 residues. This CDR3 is CASSAGGDSTDTQYF. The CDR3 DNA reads TGTGCCAGCAGCGCGGGGGGGGACAGTACAGATACGCAGTATTTT.

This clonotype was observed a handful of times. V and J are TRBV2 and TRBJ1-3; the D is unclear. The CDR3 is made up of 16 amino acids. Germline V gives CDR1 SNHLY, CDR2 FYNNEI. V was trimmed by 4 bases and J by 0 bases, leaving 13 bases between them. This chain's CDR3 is CASSGLIRSSGNTIYF. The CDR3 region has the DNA TGTGCCAGCAGTGGCCTCATAAGAAGCTCTGGAAACACCATATATTTT.